These 19 T cell receptor beta chains share one sample of origin, sequenced in a study of T cell responses to AZD1222 COVID-19 vaccine (dated by TCRdb to the early 2020s). The method behind the library was the immunoSEQ multiplex PCR assay. TCRdb carries this immuneACCESS record with in-frame sequences only. Its versions omit some clonotypes, under half of them owing to an unresolved V gene in the studies checked, with the rest unexplained. Here the sample has about 72,000 clones; 70% to 90% occur a single time. The top ten constitute over 25% of the sample. In light of the paper, this sample's time point label describes: about 28 days (+/-7) after the second vaccine dose. The material sequenced was peripheral blood, taken 28 days after the second AZD1222 dose. The receptors originated from an adult who received the AZD1222 COVID-19 vaccine.

This chain connects TRBV7-9 to TRBJ2-7; no clear D gene. This CDR3 region has 12 residues. Germline lookup yields CDR1 SEHNR and CDR2 FQNEAQ (reference sequence). The V and J ends lost 4 bases and 3 bases respectively, with 7 bases between them. The CDR3 coding sequence is TGTGCCAGCAGCTCCTCAGGCTACGAGCAGTACTTC. Protein sequence: CASSSSGYEQYF.

The J gene is TRBJ1-1, the V gene TRBV12-3 or TRBV12-4; D gene uncertain. Trimming cost V 1 base and J 1 base, with 4 bases left between them. This CDR3 spans 13 amino acids. The CDR3 protein is CASSLGWNTEAFF. The CDR3 nucleotides read TGTGCCAGCAGTTTAGGGTGGAACACTGAAGCTTTCTTT.

The CDR3 protein is CASSQAGANVLTF. The CDR3 DNA follows: TGTGCCAGCAGCCAAGCTGGGGCCAACGTCCTGACTTTC. The chain employs TRBV4-2 and TRBJ2-6; D unclear. CDR3 length equals 13 residues. V lost 1 base and J lost 2, with 0 bases in between. Germline CDR1 is LGHNA and CDR2 is YNFKEQ.

This clone was found once. The chain links TRBV20-1 to TRBJ1-3; unclear D gene. Trimming cost V 3 bases and J 4 bases, with 10 bases left between them. CDR3 length equals 13 residues. Per the germline V gene, CDR1 is DFQATT and CDR2 is SNEGSKA (reference sequence). CDR3 residues: CSASGQDGNTIYF. Here the CDR3 DNA reads TGCAGTGCTAGTGGCCAGGACGGAAACACCATATATTTT.

The chain links TRBV19 to TRBJ1-2; TRBD1 is a possible D gene (5 bases). V gave up 3 bases and J gave up 5 bases, with 7 bases separating them. The CDR3 length is 12 residues. Germline V gene data show CDR1 as LNHDA and CDR2 as SQIVND (reference sequence). CDR3 loop: CASSIDSYGYTF. CDR3 in DNA: TGTGCCAGTAGTATCGACAGTTATGGCTACACCTTC.

The rearrangement uses TRBV7-6 and TRBJ2-1, with D unclear. The V and J ends lost 4 bases and 4 bases respectively, with 14 bases between them. The CDR3 is 15 residues long. Per the germline V gene, CDR1 is SGHVS and CDR2 is FNYEAQ. The CDR3 reads CASSSRLRGYNEQFF. In nucleotides, the CDR3 is TGTGCCAGCAGCTCCCGATTACGAGGATACAATGAGCAGTTCTTC.

The rearrangement links TRBV4-1 to TRBJ2-2; 9 bases map to TRBD2. This CDR3 is 18 amino acids long. V lost 4 bases and J lost 7; bases outside the gene matches: 16. Germline CDR1 reads MGHRA; CDR2 reads YSYEKL. The CDR3 nucleotides read TGCGCCAGCAGCCTGGAGGCTAGCGGGAACCTTAGGCACGGGGAGCTGTTTTTT. Translation: CASSLEASGNLRHGELFF.

J is TRBJ1-1 and V is TRBV12-3 or TRBV12-4, with no clear D. The CDR3 loop spans 12 amino acids. Trimming removed 6 bases at V and 3 bases at J, with 8 bases between. The CDR3 DNA follows: TGTGCCAGCAGCCTTGATTACACTGAAGCTTTCTTT. This sequence encodes CASSLDYTEAFF.

To note about this clone: Other DNA sequences of this sample code for an identical CDR3. The rearrangement uses TRBV7-3 and TRBJ2-7, with D possibly matching TRBD1 (6 bases). The CDR3 runs to 14 residues. V dropped 5 bases and J dropped 6 bases, with 17 bases sitting between them. Germline CDR1 is SGHTA and CDR2 is FQGTGA. The CDR3 coding sequence is TGTGCCAGCAGCCTACAGGGCGCCGGTGGCGAGCAGTACTTC. This codes for CASSLQGAGGEQYF.

V is TRBV19 and J is TRBJ2-7; D is undetermined. CDR1 and CDR2 (germline): LNHDA, SQIVND (reference sequence). V was shortened by 5 bases and J by 2 bases, with 13 bases between the two germline ends. The CDR3 sequence is 14 residues long. In nucleotides, the CDR3 is TGTGCCAGTAGTGGGTCCTCCGGAACCTACGAGCAGTACTTC. This translates into CASSGSSGTYEQYF.

The rearrangement uses TRBV3-1 (or the pseudogene TRBV3-2) and TRBJ1-5, with D hard to call. The CDR3 is 14 residues long. V shed 3 bases and J shed 0 bases, with 6 bases lying between them. Germline V gene lookup returns CDR1 LGHDT and CDR2 YNNKEL (reference sequence). The chain's CDR3 is CASSHGVSNQPQHF. DNA of the CDR3: TGTGCCAGCAGCCACGGGGTTAGCAATCAGCCCCAGCATTTT.

The V gene is TRBV5-1, the J gene TRBJ2-2; 8 nucleotides match TRBD1. Per the germline V gene, CDR1 is SGHRS and CDR2 is YFSETQ. Trimming took 4 bases from V and 4 from J; bases not matched to a gene: 6. The CDR3 totals 15 residues. CDR3 sequence (DNA): TGCGCCAGCAGCCCAGGGGGCGCGGGCACCGGGGAGCTGTTTTTT. Translating it yields CASSPGGAGTGELFF.

CDR3 amino acids: CASSFTRRLASGANVLTF. DNA for the CDR3: TGTGCCAGCAGCTTTACCCGCCGGTTGGCCTCTGGGGCCAACGTCCTGACTTTC. The V call is TRBV11-2, the J call TRBJ2-6; the D is unclear. Trimming removed 3 bases from V and 0 bases from J, with 15 bases in between. Looked up from germline, CDR1 is SGHAT and CDR2 is FQNNGV. This CDR3 spans 18 amino acids.

This chain connects TRBV7-2 to TRBJ2-2; TRBD2 is a possible D gene (6 bases). The V and J ends lost 1 base and 5 bases respectively, with 11 bases between them. The CDR3 length is 15 residues. The V gene's germline CDR1 is SGHTA and CDR2 FQGNSA. CDR3 DNA: TGTGCCAGCAGCTTAGATGGACTACAGACCGGGGAGCTGTTTTTT. It translates to CASSLDGLQTGELFF.

The chain employs TRBV7-2 and TRBJ2-1; D is possibly TRBD2 (5 bases). The germline CDR1 and CDR2 sequences are SGHTA and FQGNSA. The CDR3 sequence is 15 residues long. Trimming took 0 bases from V and 6 from J, leaving 12 bases between them. CDR3: CASSLAGGEFNEQFF. The CDR3 DNA reads as TGTGCCAGCAGCTTAGCCGGAGGAGAGTTCAATGAGCAGTTCTTC.

This clone appeared once. This rearrangement joins TRBV29-1 to TRBJ1-5; maybe TRBD1 (6 bases). There are 13 residues in the CDR3. CDR1 and CDR2 (germline): SQVTM, ANQGSEA. The germline V and J ends were trimmed by 7 bases and 3 bases, with 13 bases remaining between them. CDR3 amino acids: CSARDNFNQPQHF. The CDR3 coding sequence is TGCAGCGCCAGGGACAATTTCAATCAGCCCCAGCATTTT.

The V call is TRBV5-6, the J call TRBJ1-2; 10 bases line up with TRBD1. CDR3 length: 13 residues. V was clipped by 4 bases and J by 8 bases; unmatched bases: 5. Per germline, CDR1 SGHDT and CDR2 YYEEEE. CDR3 sequence: CASSLDRGRGYTF. CDR3 nucleotides: TGTGCCAGCAGCCTAGACAGGGGGCGCGGCTACACCTTC.

This rearrangement joins TRBV20-1 to TRBJ2-7; 7 positions agree with TRBD2. J gave up 1 base and V 3 bases, and 12 bases lay outside the gene matches. The CDR3 loop spans 16 amino acids. Germline-derived CDR1 and CDR2 are DFQATT and SNEGSKA (reference sequence). Here the CDR3 DNA reads TGCAGTGCTAGTGGACCCTGGGGAGGGGTGTCCTACGAGCAGTACTTC. This codes for CSASGPWGGVSYEQYF.

This rearrangement joins TRBV6-6 to TRBJ2-1; 8 positions match TRBD2. Germline CDR1 is MNHNY and CDR2 is SVGAGI (reference sequence). The CDR3 has 16 residues. Trimming at V came to 4 bases and at J to 8 bases, leaving 13 bases not matched to a gene. DNA of the CDR3: TGTGCCAGCAGTTCTACTTCTAGCGGGCGGGAGCATGAGCAGTTCTTC. Translating it yields CASSSTSSGREHEQFF.